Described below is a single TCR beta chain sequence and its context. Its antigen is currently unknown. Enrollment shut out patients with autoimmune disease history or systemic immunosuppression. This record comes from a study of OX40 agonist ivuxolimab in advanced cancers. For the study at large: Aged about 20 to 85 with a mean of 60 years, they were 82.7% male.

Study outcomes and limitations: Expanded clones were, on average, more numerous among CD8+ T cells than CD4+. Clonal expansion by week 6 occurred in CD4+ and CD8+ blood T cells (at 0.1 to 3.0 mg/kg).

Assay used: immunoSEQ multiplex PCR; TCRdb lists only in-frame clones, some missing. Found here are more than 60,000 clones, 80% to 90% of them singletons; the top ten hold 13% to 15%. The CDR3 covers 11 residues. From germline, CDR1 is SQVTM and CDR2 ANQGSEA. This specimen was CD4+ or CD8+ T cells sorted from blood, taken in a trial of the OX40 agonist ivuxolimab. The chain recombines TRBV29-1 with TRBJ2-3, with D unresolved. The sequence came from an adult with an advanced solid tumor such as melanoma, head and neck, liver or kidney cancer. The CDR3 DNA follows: TGCATGGCCCCCGGAACAGATACGCAGTATTTT. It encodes CMAPGTDTQYF.